This record covers a single T cell receptor (beta chain). Its antigen remains unknown. The V and J ends lost 3 bases and 4 bases respectively, with 12 bases between them. The CDR3 sequence is 14 residues long. The germline V gene has CDR1 MGHRA and CDR2 YSYEKL. The entry originates in a study of CD8 T cells in ankylosing spondylitis. Study-wide findings and caveats: There was reportedly significant enrichment of clones that were disease-linked in matched ankylosing spondylitis synovial fluid. A TCR beta motif of about eight highly homologous variants appeared characteristic of ankylosing spondylitis blood.

Making use of molecular barcodes, quantitative 5'-RACE generated TCR beta libraries. Using its own MiXCR run on the 5' RACE reads, TCRdb lists one record per CDR3 protein. The sample shows more than 100,000 distinct CDR3 sequences, roughly a sixth of them seen only once. This TCR derives from a male donor with ankylosing spondylitis. Sequencing was performed on blood, either unsorted or a sorted T cell fraction (not recorded which). The gene calls are TRBV4-1 and TRBJ1-1; D possibly corresponds to TRBD1 (6 bases). The CDR3, as DNA: TGCGCCAGCAGCCAGAAACAGGGTGGCACTGAAGCTTTCTTT. Its protein product is CASSQKQGGTEAFF.